This T cell receptor beta chain was profiled in a study of T cells in tumors after PD-1 blockade. Germline V gene data show CDR1 as SGHNT and CDR2 as YENEEA. This CDR3 is built from 17 residues. V lost 2 bases and J lost 1, with 18 bases in between. The protocol was immunoSEQ multiplex PCR, while the TCRdb copy is restricted to in-frame clones and leaves out a portion. This table holds 45,000 to 60,000 clones, 65% to 80% found once. V and J are TRBV11-3 and TRBJ2-7, with D tentatively TRBD2 (5 bases). The TCR comes from a human donor with advanced basal cell or squamous cell carcinoma (not recorded which). Sequenced material: PBMCs, taken before anti-PD-1 therapy. The CDR3 region has the DNA TGTGCCAGCAGCTTATCCACCCCTGGACTTGGGTCCTACGAGCAGTACTTC. The encoded protein is CASSLSTPGLGSYEQYF. Complete variable domain (other parts from reference TRBV11-3 and TRBJ2-7): EAGVVQSPRYKIIEKKQPVAFWCNPISGHNTLYWYLQNLGQGPELLIRYENEEAVDDSQLPKDRFSAERLKGVDSTLKIQPAELGDSAVYLCASSLSTPGLGSYEQYFGPGTRLTVT.